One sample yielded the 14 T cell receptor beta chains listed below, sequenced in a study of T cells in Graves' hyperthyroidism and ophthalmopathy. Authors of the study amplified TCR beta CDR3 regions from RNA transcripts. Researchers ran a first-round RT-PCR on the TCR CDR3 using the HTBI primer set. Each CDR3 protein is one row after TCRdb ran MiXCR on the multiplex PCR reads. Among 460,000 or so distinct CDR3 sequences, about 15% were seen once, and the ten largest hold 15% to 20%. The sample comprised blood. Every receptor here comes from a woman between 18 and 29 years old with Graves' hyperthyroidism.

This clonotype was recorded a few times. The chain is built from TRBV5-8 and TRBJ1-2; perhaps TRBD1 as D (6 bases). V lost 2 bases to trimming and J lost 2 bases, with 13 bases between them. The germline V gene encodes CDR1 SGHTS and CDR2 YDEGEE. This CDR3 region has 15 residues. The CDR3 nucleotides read TGTGCCAGCAGCTTTGATATACAGGGCAACTATGGCTACACCTTC. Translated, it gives CASSFDIQGNYGYTF. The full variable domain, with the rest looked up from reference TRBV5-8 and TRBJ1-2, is EAGVTQSPTHLIKTRGQQATLRCSPISGHTSVYWYQQALGLGLQFLLWYDEGEERNRGNFPPRFSGRQFPNYSSELNVNALELEDSALYLCASSFDIQGNYGYTFGSGTRLTVV.

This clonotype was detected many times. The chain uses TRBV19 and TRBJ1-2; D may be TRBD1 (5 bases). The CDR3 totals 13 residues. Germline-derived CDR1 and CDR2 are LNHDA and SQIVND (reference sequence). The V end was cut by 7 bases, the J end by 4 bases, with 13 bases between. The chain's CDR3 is CASTSGNPYGYTF. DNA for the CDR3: TGTGCCAGTACGTCAGGGAACCCCTATGGCTACACCTTC.

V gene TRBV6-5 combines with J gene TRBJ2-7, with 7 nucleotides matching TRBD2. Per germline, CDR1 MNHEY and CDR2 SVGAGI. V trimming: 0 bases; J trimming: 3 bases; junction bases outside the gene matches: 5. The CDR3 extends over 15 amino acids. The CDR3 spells CASSYSPSGNYEQYV. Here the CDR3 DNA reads TGTGCCAGCAGTTACTCGCCTAGCGGAAACTACGAGCAGTACGTC.

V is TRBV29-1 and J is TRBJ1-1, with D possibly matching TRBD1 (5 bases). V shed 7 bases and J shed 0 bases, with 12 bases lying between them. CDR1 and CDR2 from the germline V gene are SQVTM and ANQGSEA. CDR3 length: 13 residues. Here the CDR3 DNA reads TGCAGCGATACCGGGACGGTGAACACTGAAGCTTTCTTT. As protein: CSDTGTVNTEAFF.

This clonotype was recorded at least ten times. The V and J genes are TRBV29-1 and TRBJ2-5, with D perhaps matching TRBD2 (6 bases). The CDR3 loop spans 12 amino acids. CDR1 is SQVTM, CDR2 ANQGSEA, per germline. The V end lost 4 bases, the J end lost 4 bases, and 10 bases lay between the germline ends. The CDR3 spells CSVGGLRETQYF. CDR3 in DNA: TGCAGCGTTGGGGGACTCAGAGAGACCCAGTACTTC.

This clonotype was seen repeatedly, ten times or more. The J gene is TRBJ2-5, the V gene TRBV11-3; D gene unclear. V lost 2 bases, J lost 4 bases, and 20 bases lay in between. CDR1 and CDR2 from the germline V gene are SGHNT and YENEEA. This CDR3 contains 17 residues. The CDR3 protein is CASSLFRPGRTGETQYF. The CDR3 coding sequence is TGTGCCAGCAGCTTATTCCGACCGGGCAGAACGGGAGAGACCCAGTACTTC. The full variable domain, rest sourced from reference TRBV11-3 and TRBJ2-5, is EAGVVQSPRYKIIEKKQPVAFWCNPISGHNTLYWYLQNLGQGPELLIRYENEEAVDDSQLPKDRFSAERLKGVDSTLKIQPAELGDSAVYLCASSLFRPGRTGETQYFGPGTRLLVL.

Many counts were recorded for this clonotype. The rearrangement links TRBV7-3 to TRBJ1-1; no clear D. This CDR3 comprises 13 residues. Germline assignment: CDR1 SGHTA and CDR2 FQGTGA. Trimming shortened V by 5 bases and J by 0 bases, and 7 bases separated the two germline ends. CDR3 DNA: TGTGCCAGCAGCCCTCGGGTGAACACTGAAGCTTTCTTT. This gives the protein CASSPRVNTEAFF.

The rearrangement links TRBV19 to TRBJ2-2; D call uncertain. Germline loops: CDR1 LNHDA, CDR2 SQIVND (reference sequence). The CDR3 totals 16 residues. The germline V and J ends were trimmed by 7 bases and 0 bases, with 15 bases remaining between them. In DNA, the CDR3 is TGTGCCAGTACCGCCAGAGCTGGGGCGAACACCGGGGAGCTGTTTTTT. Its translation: CASTARAGANTGELFF.

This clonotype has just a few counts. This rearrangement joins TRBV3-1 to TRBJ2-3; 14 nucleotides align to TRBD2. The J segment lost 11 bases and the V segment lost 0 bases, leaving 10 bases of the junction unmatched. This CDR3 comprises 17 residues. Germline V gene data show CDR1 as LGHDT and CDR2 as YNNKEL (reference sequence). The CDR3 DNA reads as TGTGCCAGCAGCCAAGAAGGGACTAGCGGGAGTTGGTCCAAGCAGTATTTT. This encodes CASSQEGTSGSWSKQYF.

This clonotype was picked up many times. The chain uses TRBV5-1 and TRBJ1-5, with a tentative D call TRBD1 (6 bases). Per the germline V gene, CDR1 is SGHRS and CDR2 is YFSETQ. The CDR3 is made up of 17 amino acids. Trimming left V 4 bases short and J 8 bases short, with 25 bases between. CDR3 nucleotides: TGCGCCAGCAGCCCTACAGGGACCGGAACCCCTGGGGAGCCCCAGCATTTT. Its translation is CASSPTGTGTPGEPQHF. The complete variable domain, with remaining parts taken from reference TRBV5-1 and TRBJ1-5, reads KAGVTQTPRYLIKTRGQQVTLSCSPISGHRSVSWYQQTPGQGLQFLFEYFSETQRNKGNFPGRFSGRQFSNSRSEMNVSTLELGDSALYLCASSPTGTGTPGEPQHFGDGTRLSIL.

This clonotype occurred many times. The CDR3 sequence: CASSGTGTTEAFF. The CDR3 coding sequence is TGTGCCAGCTCGGGGACAGGGACGACTGAAGCTTTCTTT. V and J are TRBV27 and TRBJ1-1, with 9 bases lining up with TRBD1. Germline V gene sequence: CDR1 MNHEY, CDR2 SMNVEV (reference sequence). Trimming cost V 8 bases and J 5 bases; bases outside gene matches: 6. The CDR3 contains 13 residues.

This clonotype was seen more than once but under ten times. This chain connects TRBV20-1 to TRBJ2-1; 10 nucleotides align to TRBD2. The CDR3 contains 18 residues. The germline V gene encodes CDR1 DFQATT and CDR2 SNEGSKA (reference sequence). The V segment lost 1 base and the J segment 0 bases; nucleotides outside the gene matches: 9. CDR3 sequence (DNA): TGCAGTGCTAGAGGCCTAGCGGGAGATCTAAACTCCTACAATGAGCAGTTCTTC. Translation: CSARGLAGDLNSYNEQFF.

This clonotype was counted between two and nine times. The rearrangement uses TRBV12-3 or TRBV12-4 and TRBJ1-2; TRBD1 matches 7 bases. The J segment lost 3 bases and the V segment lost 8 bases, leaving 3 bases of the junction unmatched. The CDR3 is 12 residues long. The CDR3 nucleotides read TGTGCCAGCGCTGACAGGGACTATGGCTACACCTTC. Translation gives CASADRDYGYTF.

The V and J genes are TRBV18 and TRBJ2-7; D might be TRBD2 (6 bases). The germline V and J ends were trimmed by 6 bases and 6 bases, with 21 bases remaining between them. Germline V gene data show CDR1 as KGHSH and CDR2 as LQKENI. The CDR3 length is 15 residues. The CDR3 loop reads CASSPVRDSASEQYF. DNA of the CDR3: TGTGCCAGCTCTCCCGTCCGGGACTCTGCCTCCGAGCAGTACTTC.